This T cell receptor (beta chain) was documented in a study of shared T cell receptors in the human thymus. This clone was observed a few times. The CDR3 extends over 13 amino acids. V gave up 6 bases and J gave up 4 bases; unmatched junction bases: 6. CDR1 is SGHVT and CDR2 is SQSDAQ in the germline V gene. TCRdb keeps only in-frame clones here, not all; method: immunoSEQ multiplex PCR. The sample holds about 660,000 clones, about 90% seen once. Separately, the same data were catalogued under a study of human thymus T cells. This second report adds: From resections taken during corrective heart surgery, the thymus tissue was obtained. Among thymic and blood repertoires, usage of V and J genes appeared biased. Unrelated individuals reportedly shared highly overlapping thymic TCR repertoires.

The sequenced sample was thymocytes. The sequence was collected from a boy in the first two years of life with a congenital heart defect. V usage is TRBV7-4 and J usage is TRBJ2-7; 7 nucleotides agree with TRBD2. DNA for the CDR3: TGTGCCAGCAGGTTCTCCGGGGGGTACGAGCAGTACTTC. It encodes CASRFSGGYEQYF.